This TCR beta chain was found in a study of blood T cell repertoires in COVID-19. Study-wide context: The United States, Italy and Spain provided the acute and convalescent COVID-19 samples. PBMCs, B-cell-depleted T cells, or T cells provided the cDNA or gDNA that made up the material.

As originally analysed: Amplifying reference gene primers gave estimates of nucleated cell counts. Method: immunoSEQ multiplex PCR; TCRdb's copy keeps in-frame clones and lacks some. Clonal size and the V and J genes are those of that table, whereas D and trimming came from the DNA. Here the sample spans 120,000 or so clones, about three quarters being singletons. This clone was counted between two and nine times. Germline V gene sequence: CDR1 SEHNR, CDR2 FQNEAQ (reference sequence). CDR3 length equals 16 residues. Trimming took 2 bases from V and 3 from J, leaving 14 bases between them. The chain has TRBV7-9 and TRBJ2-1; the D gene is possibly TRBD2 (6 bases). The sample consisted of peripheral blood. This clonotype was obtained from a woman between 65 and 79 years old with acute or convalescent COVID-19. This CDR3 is CASSLRSLAHYNEQFF. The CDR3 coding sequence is TGTGCCAGCAGCTTAAGGTCGCTAGCGCACTACAATGAGCAGTTCTTC. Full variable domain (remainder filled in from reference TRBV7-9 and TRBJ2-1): DTGVSQNPRHKITKRGQNVTFRCDPISEHNRLYWYRQTLGQGPEFLTYFQNEAQLEKSRLLSDRFSAERPKGSFSTLEIQRTEQGDSAMYLCASSLRSLAHYNEQFFGPGTRLTVL.